One and the same sample provided the 15 T cell receptor beta chains below, sequenced in a study of molecular identifiers for immune sequencing clone quantification. Using its own MiXCR run on the PCR reads, TCRdb lists one record per CDR3 protein. This sample yields around 480,000 distinct CDR3 sequences, of which around 23% are seen a single time; around 0.76% belongs to the top ten. Sequenced material: naive CD8+ T cells from blood, with Jurkat cell RNA spiked in. Subset specified: FACS-sorted CD8+CD4-CCR7+CD45RA+ naive T cells. The receptors stem from a human donor in good health. Some libraries in this study had Jurkat cell RNA spiked in.

This clonotype was found many times. The CDR3 DNA reads TGTGCCAGCAGTGCGACAGCGAACACCGGGGAGCTGTTTTTT. Protein: CASSATANTGELFF. The V gene is TRBV25-1, the J gene TRBJ2-2, with D tentatively TRBD1 (5 bases). V lost 4 bases and J 0 bases, leaving 6 bases between the germline ends. The CDR3 spans 14 residues. CDR1 and CDR2 (germline): MGHDK, SYGVNS.

Note on this clonotype: One end of the junction does not line up with germline, which may come from a read error. The chain carries TRBV4-3 and TRBJ2-7; perhaps TRBD2 as D (6 bases). CDR3 length: 17 amino acids. Germline CDR1 reads LGHNA; CDR2 reads YSLEER. The CDR3 protein is CASSQGTGSTSSCEQYF. The CDR3 DNA sequence: TGCGCCAGCAGCCAAGGGACCGGGAGCACGAGCTCCTGCGAGCAGTACTTC.

This chain links TRBV20-1 with TRBJ2-1; TRBD2 matches 8 bases. Germline assignment: CDR1 DFQATT and CDR2 SNEGSKA (reference sequence). This CDR3 comprises 15 residues. V dropped 5 bases and J dropped 1; count of bases not matched to a gene: 7. The CDR3 protein is CSAFSGVISYNEQFF. CDR3 DNA: TGCAGTGCTTTTAGCGGGGTGATATCCTACAATGAGCAGTTCTTC.

The V call is TRBV25-1, the J call TRBJ2-3; D is tentatively TRBD1 or TRBD2 (6 bases each). The CDR3 runs 16 residues. Germline CDR1 and CDR2: MGHDK and SYGVNS. The germline V and J ends were trimmed by 5 bases and 2 bases, with 17 bases remaining between them. As DNA, the CDR3 is TGTGCCAGCAGTCCTCACGGGGGCTGCAACACAGATACGCAGTATTTT. Protein: CASSPHGGCNTDTQYF. The complete variable domain, with remaining parts taken from reference TRBV25-1 and TRBJ2-3, reads EADIYQTPRYLVIGTGKKITLECSQTMGHDKMYWYQQDPGMELHLIHYSYGVNSTEKGDLSSESTVSRIRTEHFPLTLESARPSHTSQYLCASSPHGGCNTDTQYFGPGTRLTVL.

This clonotype showed up many times. The chain joins TRBV29-1 to TRBJ2-1; 11 bases map to TRBD1. The germline V gene has CDR1 SQVTM and CDR2 ANQGSEA. CDR3 length: 12 amino acids. J gave up 10 bases and V 4 bases, and 3 bases lay outside the gene matches. CDR3 bases: TGCAGCGTTGGGACAGGGGGCAGCGAGCAGTTCTTC. Its translation is CSVGTGGSEQFF.

The gene calls are TRBV6-5 and TRBJ2-1; TRBD2 agrees at 14 bases. CDR3 length: 14 amino acids. The germline gives CDR1 MNHEY, CDR2 SVGAGI. The V and J ends lost 7 bases and 6 bases, in that order; junction bases with no gene match: 2. The CDR3, as DNA: TGTGCCAGCATCGGACTAGCGGGAGGCAATGAGCAGTTCTTC. The encoded protein is CASIGLAGGNEQFF.

This clonotype came up a few times. In DNA, the CDR3 is TGTGCCAGACGGGATTTGGGCGAAAATTCACCCCTCCACTTT. This sequence encodes CARRDLGENSPLHF. The rearrangement links TRBV2 to TRBJ1-6, with no clear D. The ends were cut back, 9 bases at V and 7 bases at J, with 16 bases in the middle. The CDR3 loop spans 14 amino acids. Germline V gene sequence: CDR1 SNHLY, CDR2 FYNNEI.

The chain uses TRBV6-2 or TRBV6-3 and TRBJ2-3; 9 nucleotides match TRBD2. J was trimmed by 2 bases and V by 4 bases; bases with no gene match: 7. The CDR3 spans 16 residues. Germline V lookup: CDR1 MNHEY, CDR2 SVGEGT. In DNA, the CDR3 is TGTGCCAGCAGTTCCACCCTAGCGGGGCTCACAGATACGCAGTATTTT. This codes for CASSSTLAGLTDTQYF.

This clonotype turned up a few times. V is TRBV7-2 and J is TRBJ2-5; D might be TRBD1 (6 bases). The V end lost 5 bases, the J end lost 1 base, and 14 bases lay between the germline ends. The CDR3 has 15 residues. Per the germline V gene, CDR1 is SGHTA and CDR2 is FQGNSA. The CDR3 protein is CASSSPSRGQETQYF. CDR3 sequence (DNA): TGTGCCAGCAGCAGCCCGAGCAGGGGCCAAGAGACCCAGTACTTC.

Concerning this clonotype itself: Germline is not matched at one junction end, which may reflect a read error. This chain links TRBV20-1 with TRBJ2-5, with 9 bases that match TRBD1. CDR1 is DFQATT and CDR2 is SNEGSKA in the germline V gene (reference sequence). The CDR3 is 14 amino acids. The CDR3 region is CSARGDRAVEPQYF. The DNA of the CDR3 is TGCAGTGCTAGAGGGGACAGGGCCGTAGAGCCCCAGTACTTC.

There are many counts of this clonotype. The chain is built from TRBV7-2 and TRBJ2-7; D is uncertain. Germline V gene sequence: CDR1 SGHTA, CDR2 FQGNSA. The CDR3 length is 15 residues. Trimming pared 5 bases from V and 3 bases from J, leaving 17 bases between. The CDR3 reads CASSPVRTVYYEQYF. The DNA of the CDR3 is TGTGCCAGCAGCCCCGTCAGGACGGTCTACTACGAGCAGTACTTC.

This clonotype appeared a few times. The chain joins TRBV4-1 to TRBJ2-3; possible D gene TRBD1, 6 bases. V shed 0 bases and J shed 3 bases, with 7 bases lying between them. The germline CDR1 and CDR2 sequences are MGHRA and YSYEKL. This CDR3 is built from 14 residues. CDR3 sequence reads: CASSQEQGTDTQYF. In nucleotides, the CDR3 is TGCGCCAGCAGCCAAGAACAGGGAACAGATACGCAGTATTTT.

The V and J genes are TRBV27 and TRBJ2-7; D perhaps matches TRBD2 (6 bases). The CDR3 length is 13 residues. V lost 2 bases to trimming and J lost 7 bases, with 12 bases between them. The germline V gene has CDR1 MNHEY and CDR2 SMNVEV (reference sequence). The CDR3 DNA sequence: TGTGCCAGCAGTTTAAGTTGGGGGAGGGAGCAGTACTTC. This codes for CASSLSWGREQYF.

Worth noting for this clonotype: A much larger clone is a single base away; this may be a read error. The chain has TRBV5-5 and TRBJ2-7; 8 positions agree with TRBD2. The CDR3 totals 15 residues. Germline V gene data show CDR1 as SGHKS and CDR2 as YYEKEE (reference sequence). The ends lost 4 bases at V and 2 bases at J; junction bases unmatched: 8. CDR3 sequence: CASSRGSGMTYEQYF. In DNA, the CDR3 is TGTGCCAGCAGCCGGGGTAGCGGGATGACCTACGAGCAGTACTTC.

This clonotype was seen repeatedly, ten times or more. The chain links TRBV10-3 to TRBJ2-7; a possible D gene is TRBD2 (5 bases). Per the germline V gene, CDR1 is ENHRY and CDR2 is SYGVKD. The CDR3 totals 13 residues. The V end lost 3 bases, the J end lost 2 bases, and 8 bases lay between the germline ends. The CDR3 sequence: CAISDTRAYEQYF. The CDR3 DNA reads TGTGCCATCAGTGATACGAGGGCCTACGAGCAGTACTTC.